One sample yielded the 10 T cell receptor beta chains listed below, sequenced in a study of cytomegalovirus exposure and HLA in healthy donors. The data were produced by immunoSEQ multiplex PCR, yet TCRdb's version contains in-frame clones alone and is incomplete. The data contain about 180,000 clones, 85% of them singletons. Sequencing was performed on PBMCs. The receptors here all came from a young man in good health and CMV-seropositive.

The CDR3 nucleotides are TGTGCCAGCAGTTTCTCCGGACAGGTCAATGAGCAGTTCTTC. Amino acid sequence: CASSFSGQVNEQFF. The chain employs TRBV27 and TRBJ2-1, with 7 nucleotides matching TRBD1. CDR1 MNHEY and CDR2 SMNVEV come from the germline V gene (reference sequence). Trimming took 3 bases from V and 6 from J; bases not matched to a gene: 5. The CDR3 has 14 amino acids.

Only a few counts were recorded for this clone. The V gene is TRBV2, the J gene TRBJ1-1; possibly TRBD1 for D (6 bases). CDR3 length: 13 residues. Germline V lookup: CDR1 SNHLY, CDR2 FYNNEI. Trimming removed 7 bases at V and 6 bases at J, with 15 bases between. CDR3 loop: CASTWNRAAEAFF. CDR3 DNA sequence: TGTGCCAGCACCTGGAACAGGGCGGCTGAAGCTTTCTTT.

A few counts support this clone. The chain recombines TRBV10-1 with TRBJ2-3; TRBD2 is a possible D gene (6 bases). The germline V gene encodes CDR1 WNHNN and CDR2 SYGVQD (reference sequence). CDR3 length equals 13 residues. V lost 4 bases, J lost 3 bases, and 8 bases lay in between. The CDR3 coding sequence is TGCGCCAGCAGTGGCGGGGTGACAGATACGCAGTATTTT. The encoded protein is CASSGGVTDTQYF.

The rearrangement uses TRBV7-9 and TRBJ1-2; D remains ambiguous. The CDR3 has 13 amino acids. V lost 6 bases to trimming and J lost 4 bases, with 12 bases between them. Germline lookup yields CDR1 SEHNR and CDR2 FQNEAQ (reference sequence). CDR3 in DNA: TGTGCCAGCAGTCCATCTAATTCCTATGGCTACACCTTC. Protein: CASSPSNSYGYTF.

The rearrangement joins TRBV9 to TRBJ2-5; D gene unclear. CDR1 is SGDLS and CDR2 is YYNGEE in the germline V gene. Trimming left V 0 bases short and J 2 bases short, with 8 bases between. The CDR3 runs to 14 residues. The CDR3 DNA sequence: TGTGCCAGCAGCGTAGGAGGCGGACAAGAGACCCAGTACTTC. This sequence encodes CASSVGGGQETQYF.

This clone was observed once. This rearrangement joins TRBV7-6 to TRBJ2-1, with 7 positions matching TRBD2. The junction had 0 bases not matched to a gene; V was cut back by 2 bases and J by 8 bases. The CDR3 length is 12 residues. CDR1 and CDR2 from the germline V gene are SGHVS and FNYEAQ. The DNA of the CDR3 is TGTGCCAGCAGCTTACGGGGGGATGAGCAGTTCTTC. Protein: CASSLRGDEQFF.

This clone was detected only once. The V gene is TRBV7-3, the J gene TRBJ2-1; 11 positions agree with TRBD2. In germline, CDR1 is SGHTA, CDR2 FQGTGA. J gave up 2 bases and V 4 bases, and 4 bases lay outside the gene matches. The CDR3 sequence is 16 residues long. The chain's CDR3 is CASSSYSGRAYNEQFF. The CDR3 DNA reads TGTGCCAGCAGCTCTTATAGCGGGAGGGCCTACAATGAGCAGTTCTTC.

The rearrangement joins TRBV7-9 to TRBJ2-1, with D possibly TRBD1 on 5 matching bases. Looked up from germline, CDR1 is SEHNR and CDR2 is FQNEAQ (reference sequence). V gave up 5 bases and J gave up 6 bases, with 17 bases separating them. The CDR3 extends over 15 amino acids. CDR3: CASSPGFGAANEQFF. CDR3 bases: TGTGCCAGCAGCCCAGGGTTTGGGGCCGCCAATGAGCAGTTCTTC.

This chain connects TRBV2 to TRBJ2-3; D possibly corresponds to TRBD2 (5 bases). V was cut by 5 bases and J by 6 bases, with 12 bases left in between. The V gene's germline CDR1 is SNHLY and CDR2 FYNNEI. This CDR3 is 13 amino acids long. The chain's CDR3 is CASSPLAVDTQYF. CDR3 in DNA: TGTGCCAGCAGTCCGCTAGCCGTGGATACGCAGTATTTT.

The rearrangement uses TRBV4-2 and TRBJ2-2; 8 nucleotides agree with TRBD2. From germline, CDR1 is LGHNA and CDR2 YNFKEQ. The CDR3 extends over 16 amino acids. V was pared by 0 bases and J by 7 bases, with 7 bases of the junction left unmatched. The CDR3 loop is CASSQDEREMVGELFF. The CDR3 nucleotides are TGTGCCAGCAGCCAAGACGAGCGGGAGATGGTCGGGGAGCTGTTTTTT.